The 27 T cell receptor beta chains in this list originate from one sample, sequenced in a study of T cells in Graves' hyperthyroidism and ophthalmopathy. RNA transcripts yielded amplified TCR beta CDR3 regions. First-round RT-PCR with HTBI primers amplified the TCR CDR3 region. MiXCR, run by TCRdb on the multiplex PCR reads, gives a single entry per CDR3 protein. The repertoire has about 770,000 distinct CDR3 sequences, 18% of them found once; the top ten carry 16%. The sequenced sample consisted of blood. Receptors originate from a woman in her forties or fifties with Graves' hyperthyroidism that later progressed to Graves' ophthalmopathy.

This clonotype was observed at least ten times. This chain joins TRBV11-3 and TRBJ2-7, with TRBD1 matching 7 bases. V dropped 5 bases and J dropped 2; count of bases not matched to a gene: 3. Per the germline V gene, CDR1 is SGHNT and CDR2 is YENEEA. This CDR3 is built from 13 residues. The CDR3 sequence: CASSRGQPYEQYF. The CDR3 nucleotides read TGTGCCAGCAGCCGGGGACAGCCCTACGAGCAGTACTTC.

This rearrangement joins TRBV27 to TRBJ1-1; possible D gene TRBD1, 5 bases. The CDR3 runs 15 residues. Germline lookup yields CDR1 MNHEY and CDR2 SMNVEV (reference sequence). V was shortened by 0 bases and J by 4 bases, with 12 bases between the two germline ends. Written as DNA, the CDR3 is TGTGCCAGCAGTTTATCGAAATCGGGGGGCACTGAAGCTTTCTTT. Protein sequence: CASSLSKSGGTEAFF.

This clonotype was recorded a few times. The J gene is TRBJ2-3, the V gene TRBV12-3 or TRBV12-4, with 7 bases identical to TRBD2. This CDR3 is 15 amino acids long. With V trimmed by 5 bases and J by 1 base, 6 bases remained unmatched. The CDR3 region is CASSPWGGGTDTQYF. The CDR3 DNA sequence: TGTGCCAGCAGTCCCTGGGGGGGAGGCACAGATACGCAGTATTTT.

This clonotype appeared a few times. The gene calls are TRBV5-1 and TRBJ2-2; D is unresolved. V shed 9 bases and J shed 1 base, with 7 bases lying between them. Germline loops: CDR1 SGHRS, CDR2 YFSETQ. The CDR3 runs to 12 residues. In DNA, the CDR3 is TGCGCCACAAAGAAGAACACCGGGGAGCTGTTTTTT. This codes for CATKKNTGELFF. Full variable domain (remainder filled in from reference TRBV5-1 and TRBJ2-2): KAGVTQTPRYLIKTRGQQVTLSCSPISGHRSVSWYQQTPGQGLQFLFEYFSETQRNKGNFPGRFSGRQFSNSRSEMNVSTLELGDSALYLCATKKNTGELFFGEGSRLTVL.

This clonotype came up once. The chain recombines TRBV18 with TRBJ1-1; D possibly corresponds to TRBD1 (5 bases). The CDR3 spans 13 residues. Trimming removed 6 bases from V and 8 bases from J, with 16 bases in between. Per the germline V gene, CDR1 is KGHSH and CDR2 is LQKENI. CDR3 in amino acids: CASSSREKAEAFF. The CDR3 DNA follows: TGTGCCAGCTCTTCCAGGGAGAAAGCCGAAGCTTTCTTT.

This clonotype appeared many times. The rearrangement uses TRBV7-2 and TRBJ2-1; D not resolved. Trimming took off 3 bases at V and 2 bases at J, with 11 bases between the two ends. Germline V CDR1 and CDR2: SGHTA, FQGNSA. The CDR3 is 15 amino acids. CDR3 in DNA: TGTGCCAGCAGCTTTGGGCTCGGCCCCTACAATGAGCAGTTCTTC. Translating gives CASSFGLGPYNEQFF.

V is TRBV19 and J is TRBJ2-4; D remains unclear. V lost 3 bases and J 3 bases, leaving 15 bases between the germline ends. Germline CDR1 LNHDA, CDR2 SQIVND (reference sequence). The CDR3 length is 16 residues. CDR3 sequence: CASSISSRQVKNIQYF. CDR3 in DNA: TGTGCCAGTAGTATTTCATCGAGACAAGTCAAAAACATTCAGTACTTC.

This clonotype showed up just a few times. This sequence joins TRBV7-8 and TRBJ2-2; D is ambiguous. V shed 5 bases and J shed 6 bases, with 13 bases lying between them. There are 14 residues in the CDR3. Germline CDR1 is SGHVS and CDR2 is FQNEAQ. In DNA, the CDR3 is TGTGCCAGCAGCCAACCCAGAGATGCCGGGGAGCTGTTTTTT. Encoded protein: CASSQPRDAGELFF.

This clonotype was detected many times. The CDR3 spells CASSRLGQGDYGYTF. CDR3 nucleotide sequence: TGTGCCAGCAGTCGCCTGGGACAGGGTGACTATGGCTACACCTTC. The genes are TRBV6-1 and TRBJ1-2; 9 nucleotides match TRBD1. This CDR3 region has 15 residues. Germline trimming cut 5 bases from V and 3 bases from J; bases unmatched to any gene: 7. CDR1 is MNHNS and CDR2 is SASEGT in the germline V gene.

This clonotype was picked up a small number of times. The chain uses TRBV12-3 or TRBV12-4 and TRBJ1-5, with 7 bases that match TRBD1. V shed 7 bases and J 3 bases; nucleotides not matched to a gene: 6. This CDR3 has 14 residues. The CDR3 DNA follows: TGTGCCAGCACGGTGGGGACAGCCAATCAGCCCCAGCATTTT. This codes for CASTVGTANQPQHF.

The chain combines TRBV29-1 with TRBJ1-1; TRBD1 matches at 7 bases. Germline V gives CDR1 SQVTM, CDR2 ANQGSEA. The V and J ends lost 8 bases and 0 bases, in that order; junction bases with no gene match: 12. The CDR3 consists of 15 residues. The CDR3 region has the DNA TGCAGCCATACAGGGGTCGACTTTTTGAACACTGAAGCTTTCTTT. Protein: CSHTGVDFLNTEAFF.

This clonotype appeared many times. The chain employs TRBV11-3 and TRBJ2-1; 7 bases map to TRBD1. V lost 5 bases, J lost 10 bases, and 5 bases stayed unmatched. Germline V lookup: CDR1 SGHNT, CDR2 YENEEA. The CDR3 is made up of 12 amino acids. DNA of the CDR3: TGTGCCAGCAGCCGAACAGGGGCCGAGCAGTTCTTC. It yields the protein CASSRTGAEQFF.

At least ten counts were recorded for this clonotype. The chain has TRBV10-3 and TRBJ1-1, with 9 bases identical to TRBD1. This CDR3 has 14 amino acids. The V gene end was trimmed by 5 bases and the J gene end by 4 bases; junction bases not matched to a gene: 5. The germline V gene has CDR1 ENHRY and CDR2 SYGVKD. CDR3 sequence (DNA): TGTGCCATCAGTTCGGGACAGGGATTCACTGAAGCTTTCTTT. Encoded protein: CAISSGQGFTEAFF.

This chain joins TRBV9 and TRBJ2-7; D is possibly TRBD1 or TRBD2 (5 bases each). The germline V and J ends were trimmed by 4 bases and 0 bases, with 14 bases remaining between them. Germline CDR1 SGDLS, CDR2 YYNGEE. The CDR3 spans 15 residues. The CDR3 sequence: CASSYSGTDSYEQYF. The CDR3 DNA reads as TGTGCCAGCAGCTACTCCGGGACCGACTCCTACGAGCAGTACTTC.

This clonotype was seen repeatedly, ten times or more. The rearrangement joins TRBV12-3 or TRBV12-4 to TRBJ2-2, with TRBD1 matching over 7 bases. The CDR3 length is 17 residues. Trimming at V came to 6 bases and at J to 2 bases, leaving 12 bases not matched to a gene. Written as DNA, the CDR3 is TGTGCCAGCAGAGCGACCGGGACAGCTTACAACACCGGGGAGCTGTTTTTT. Amino acid sequence: CASRATGTAYNTGELFF.

V is TRBV5-1 and J is TRBJ2-1; D is possibly TRBD1 or TRBD2 (5 bases each). Trimming took off 0 bases at V and 6 bases at J, with 13 bases between the two ends. The CDR3 sequence is 15 residues long. Germline assignment: CDR1 SGHRS and CDR2 YFSETQ. The CDR3 here is CASSLGPGDGNEQFF. The CDR3 bases are TGCGCCAGCAGCTTGGGGCCCGGGGACGGCAATGAGCAGTTCTTC.

The table lists this clonotype with many counts. V gene TRBV20-1 combines with J gene TRBJ2-3, with D maybe TRBD1 (6 bases). This CDR3 is built from 13 residues. V was clipped by 6 bases and J by 4 bases, with 14 bases between them. CDR1 is DFQATT, CDR2 SNEGSKA, per germline (reference sequence). CDR3 nucleotides: TGCAGTGCCCGAAGGACAGCGTCAGATACGCAGTATTTT. This encodes CSARRTASDTQYF.

This clonotype appeared a few times. The chain combines TRBV20-1 with TRBJ2-5; D gene ambiguous. V lost 6 bases, J lost 5 bases, and 16 bases lay in between. CDR1 is DFQATT, CDR2 SNEGSKA, per germline (reference sequence). The CDR3 has 13 residues. CDR3 bases: TGCAGTGCCCCCACGGCTGCTATCGAGACCCAGTACTTC. This encodes CSAPTAAIETQYF.

This clonotype was detected many times. V and J are TRBV18 and TRBJ1-4, with TRBD1 matching 7 bases. V trimming: 2 bases; J trimming: 4 bases; junction bases outside the gene matches: 7. CDR1 and CDR2 (germline): KGHSH, LQKENI. The CDR3 has 16 residues. The CDR3 DNA follows: TGTGCCAGCTCACCATTGGGACAGATCCTTAATGAAAAACTGTTTTTT. Amino acids: CASSPLGQILNEKLFF.

This clonotype was recorded many times. This rearrangement joins TRBV7-9 to TRBJ2-5; D gene uncertain. The germline V and J ends were trimmed by 2 bases and 1 base, with 17 bases remaining between them. The germline V gene encodes CDR1 SEHNR and CDR2 FQNEAQ (reference sequence). This CDR3 region has 17 residues. CDR3 DNA sequence: TGTGCCAGCAGCTTAAGTTTGTCTCCTCCACCCCAAGAGACCCAGTACTTC. Translating it yields CASSLSLSPPPQETQYF. Drawing the rest from reference TRBV7-9 and TRBJ2-5, the complete variable domain is DTGVSQNPRHKITKRGQNVTFRCDPISEHNRLYWYRQTLGQGPEFLTYFQNEAQLEKSRLLSDRFSAERPKGSFSTLEIQRTEQGDSAMYLCASSLSLSPPPQETQYFGPGTRLLVL.

Many counts were recorded for this clonotype. This chain connects TRBV20-1 to TRBJ2-7; D ambiguous. V was clipped by 6 bases and J by 1 base, with 16 bases between them. The germline V gene encodes CDR1 DFQATT and CDR2 SNEGSKA (reference sequence). This CDR3 has 14 amino acids. CDR3 residues: CSAVDPPGSYEQYF. The CDR3 DNA sequence: TGCAGTGCGGTCGACCCGCCGGGTTCCTACGAGCAGTACTTC.

This clonotype was observed many times. The chain links TRBV20-1 to TRBJ1-5; weak D call: TRBD1 (6 bases). The CDR3 covers 13 residues. V was clipped by 1 base and J by 5 bases, with 9 bases between them. CDR1 is DFQATT and CDR2 is SNEGSKA in the germline V gene (reference sequence). CDR3 region: CSARVAGDQPQHF. CDR3 sequence (DNA): TGCAGTGCTAGAGTGGCAGGGGATCAGCCCCAGCATTTT.

This clonotype was detected ten times or more. The gene calls are TRBV5-1 and TRBJ1-5, with D uncertain. The CDR3 contains 15 residues. Germline values: CDR1 SGHRS, CDR2 YFSETQ. V was clipped by 2 bases and J by 2 bases, with 11 bases between them. The CDR3 region has the DNA TGCGCCAGCAGCTTAGTCTCGGGAGGCAATCAGCCCCAGCATTTT. This encodes CASSLVSGGNQPQHF. The complete variable domain, with remaining parts taken from reference TRBV5-1 and TRBJ1-5, reads KAGVTQTPRYLIKTRGQQVTLSCSPISGHRSVSWYQQTPGQGLQFLFEYFSETQRNKGNFPGRFSGRQFSNSRSEMNVSTLELGDSALYLCASSLVSGGNQPQHFGDGTRLSIL.

This rearrangement joins TRBV6-1 to TRBJ1-2; D remains ambiguous. Trimming removed 4 bases from V and 7 bases from J, with 7 bases in between. CDR3 length equals 11 residues. The V gene's germline CDR1 is MNHNS and CDR2 SASEGT. The CDR3 sequence: CASSAVIGYTF. In DNA form, the CDR3 reads TGTGCCAGCAGTGCCGTAATTGGCTACACCTTC.

This clonotype was detected a few times. The genes are TRBV29-1 and TRBJ2-1; D may match TRBD1 or TRBD2 (5 bases each). In germline, CDR1 is SQVTM, CDR2 ANQGSEA. There are 14 residues in the CDR3. Between the trimmed V and J ends, which lost 2 bases and 5 bases, there was a span of 13 bases. Written as DNA, the CDR3 is TGCAGCGTTGAACGCCGGGGCGGAAACAATGAGCAGTTCTTC. Protein product: CSVERRGGNNEQFF.

This chain joins TRBV27 and TRBJ2-5; TRBD1 aligns across 10 bases. V shed 5 bases, J shed 7 bases, and the junction held 7 bases outside the gene matches. CDR1 and CDR2 (germline): MNHEY, SMNVEV (reference sequence). This CDR3 comprises 14 residues. The CDR3 spells CASSPGTGEGTQYF. The CDR3 coding sequence is TGTGCCAGCAGTCCTGGGACAGGGGAAGGGACCCAGTACTTC.

The V and J genes are TRBV6-1 and TRBJ2-1; no firm D call. With 3 bases removed from V and 6 bases from J, the gap between germline ends came to 6 bases. This CDR3 is built from 12 residues. From germline, CDR1 is MNHNS and CDR2 SASEGT. The CDR3 spells CASSEAFNEQFF. The CDR3, as DNA: TGTGCCAGCAGTGAGGCCTTCAATGAGCAGTTCTTC.